This T cell receptor beta chain was profiled in a study of vaccination and CD4 T cells after COVID-19. Specified treatment: approximately nine-day PBMC culture with coronavirus spike peptide pools or control peptides (ViraFEST assay). Scientists ran DNA taken from cultured CD4+ T cells through the Oncomine TCR Beta short-read assay for sequencing. TCRdb passed the PCR reads through MiXCR, listing each CDR3 protein once. The repertoire includes around 15,000 distinct CDR3 sequences, 78% of them detected once, and around 9.6% sits in the top ten. About this clonotype: Its antigen is not known.

From germline, CDR1 is DFQATT and CDR2 SNEGSKA (reference sequence). This CDR3 has 13 residues. Between the trimmed V and J ends, which lost 1 base and 2 bases, there was a span of 8 bases. Specimen: CD4+ T cells from blood, cultured in vitro, collected after SARS-CoV-2 vaccination. The chain carries TRBV20-1 and TRBJ1-2, with D unclear. The source of this sequence is a human donor who received a COVID-19 vaccine. CDR3 bases: TGCAGTGCTAGAGCCAGCGGCAACTATGGCTACACCTTC. Amino acids: CSARASGNYGYTF.